This T cell receptor (beta chain) is drawn from a study of shared clonotypes between healthy human individuals. Study information: Donor composition was a couple of women and a few men, aged 18 to 49.

The authors loaded roughly 200 ng DNA, 25,000 to 30,000 T cell genomes, into sorted-subset replicate PCRs. Clones were sequenced by immunoSEQ multiplex PCR, and TCRdb holds only the in-frame ones, with some missing. The sample has approximately 500,000 clones; roughly 95% are singletons. Donors were healthy HIV-negative adults without recently reported acute infections or vaccinations. The authors divided CD4+ cells into CD45RA+ naive and CD45RA-negative memory subsets. V was trimmed by 10 bases and J by 0 bases, leaving 10 bases between them. Germline CDR1 MNHNS, CDR2 SASEGT. The CDR3 has 13 amino acids.

V is TRBV6-1 and J is TRBJ2-1; no definite D call. Sequencing was carried out using naive CD4+ T cells sorted from blood. Regarding subset: CD45RA+ positively selected. The clonotype was recovered from a woman in her twenties or thirties in good health. CDR3 in amino acids: CATRAGSYNEQFF. The CDR3 nucleotides are TGTGCCACCCGCGCAGGCTCCTACAATGAGCAGTTCTTC.